The rows below give T cell receptor beta chains drawn from one sample of a study of T cells after yellow fever vaccination. TCRdb re-analysed the 5' RACE reads in MiXCR, keeping a single row per CDR3 protein. The sample records around 140,000 distinct CDR3 sequences, over 7% being singletons. The sequenced sample was CD4+ T cells sorted from PBMCs, obtained 5 days after the yellow fever booster vaccination. These TCRs come from a man aged 25 to 40 who received the YFV17D yellow fever vaccine. Each CDR3 is given with its conserved first and last residue. A D gene is named only where the DNA matches it firmly. A clone size is listed for some rows: how often the clone was seen (once, few, many), or a class if it is expanded.

TRBJ2-7,many,-,TRBV7-2,CASSALSSYEQYF,TGTGCCAGCAGCGCACTAAGCTCCTACGAGCAGTACTTC
TRBJ1-1,many,TRBD1,TRBV20-1,CSTRDSQGITEAFF,TGCAGTACTAGAGATTCACAGGGGATCACTGAAGCTTTCTTT
TRBJ1-6,many,-,TRBV20-1,CSARARGRNSPLHF,TGCAGTGCTAGAGCGAGGGGGAGAAATTCACCCCTCCACTTT
TRBJ2-1,-,TRBD2,TRBV20-1,CCARDIQRGGYNEQFF,TGCTGTGCTAGAGATATACAGCGGGGTGGGTATAATGAGCAGTTCTTC
TRBJ2-3,many,-,TRBV7-9,CASSLGGATDTQYF,TGTGCCAGCAGCTTGGGGGGAGCCACAGATACGCAGTATTTT
TRBJ2-7,many,-,TRBV25-1,CASSERVGYEQYF,TGTGCCAGCAGTGAGAGGGTGGGATACGAGCAGTACTTC
TRBJ2-1,many,-,TRBV20-1,CSAPTKRRNYNEQFF,TGCAGTGCTCCAACTAAGCGGAGAAACTACAATGAGCAGTTCTTC
TRBJ1-1,-,TRBD1,TRBV5-4,CASSPRTGMNTEAFF,TGTGCCAGCAGCCCGAGGACAGGGATGAACACTGAAGCTTTCTTT
TRBJ2-5,many,-,TRBV7-9,CASSFGGSGETQYF,TGTGCCAGCAGCTTCGGCGGGTCGGGCGAGACCCAGTACTTC
TRBJ1-5,-,-,TRBV29-1,CSVEGGQDQPQHF,TGCAGCGTTGAGGGGGGGCAAGATCAGCCCCAGCATTTT
TRBJ2-3,many,-,TRBV7-2,CASSRPEGDTQYF,TGTGCCAGCAGCCGCCCCGAGGGAGATACGCAGTATTTT
TRBJ2-1,many,-,TRBV5-8,CASSPLLREQFF,TGTGCCAGCAGCCCATTGCTGAGGGAGCAGTTCTTC
TRBJ2-2,many,TRBD1,TRBV5-1,CASSLGQGAGELFF,TGCGCCAGCAGCTTGGGACAGGGGGCCGGGGAGCTGTTTTTT
TRBJ1-1,-,-,TRBV20-1,CSARDAVGAGRNTEAFF,TGCAGTGCTAGAGATGCTGTTGGGGCAGGGAGGAACACTGAAGCTTTCTTT
TRBJ2-7,many,TRBD2,TRBV3-1,CASSQVPAGGHDEQYF,TGTGCCAGCAGCCAAGTTCCAGCGGGAGGGCACGACGAGCAGTACTTC
TRBJ2-7,many,-,TRBV6-2/TRBV6-3,CASSSGDHEQYF,TGTGCCAGCAGCTCCGGGGACCACGAGCAGTACTTC